This T cell receptor beta chain was sequenced during a study of tumor-infiltrating lymphocytes in primary liver carcinoma. Extraction of RNA together with DNA used about 17-31 mg of unsorted bulk tissue. As regards this clonotype: Its ends do not fully match the called genes, so a read error is possible.

Reverse transcription of around 500 ng total RNA with a constant-region primer produced TCR beta cDNA. Three nested multiplex PCR rounds of slightly modified ARM-PCR generated TCR beta libraries. TCRdb reprocessed the multiplex PCR reads with MiXCR, giving one entry per CDR3 protein. The sample shows approximately 45,000 distinct CDR3 sequences, more than 60% of them seen only once. The sample taken for sequencing was tumor-adjacent normal liver tissue. This receptor was taken from a woman aged 25 to 39 with primary liver carcinoma and hepatitis B virus infection.

The CDR3 coding sequence is TGTCCCAGTAGTACACGACCGACAGGTCAAGAGACCCAGTACTTC. Protein product: CPSSTRPTGQETQYF. V usage is TRBV6-5 and J usage is TRBJ2-5, with a weak D call TRBD1 (6 bases). Germline V gene sequence: CDR1 MNHEY, CDR2 SVGAGI. The CDR3 loop spans 15 amino acids.